A selection of T cell receptor beta chains follows, all from one sample in a study of T-cell memory formation after mild COVID-19. MiXCR, applied by TCRdb to the 5' RACE reads, yields one record per CDR3 protein. The profile shows around 200,000 distinct CDR3 sequences, around a fifth of them singletons. Sample: PBMCs or a T cell subset sorted from them (not recorded which). These TCRs come from an adult woman who had mild COVID-19 (a few samples of this study predate the infection). Cell type and time point are not known. Each CDR3 is given with its conserved first and last residue. The order of the fields is J gene, D gene, clone size, V gene, CDR3 protein, CDR3 DNA. A D gene is named only where the DNA matches it firmly. Size is stated for part of the rows, as once, few or many counts, or as a class when the clone is expanded.

J: TRBJ2-3; D: NA; size: few; V: TRBV27; CDR3: CASSSFRSTDTQYF; DNA: TGTGCCAGCAGCTCCTTTAGGTCGACAGATACGCAGTATTTT
J: TRBJ2-2; D: TRBD2; size: NA; V: TRBV5-1; CDR3: CASSLAPSGGIGTGELFF; DNA: TGCGCCAGCAGCTTGGCCCCTAGCGGGGGGATAGGCACCGGGGAGCTGTTTTTT
J: TRBJ1-4; D: NA; size: few; V: TRBV4-1; CDR3: CASSHNGAATNEKLFF; DNA: TGCGCCAGCAGCCATAACGGAGCTGCAACTAATGAAAAACTGTTTTTT
J: TRBJ2-1; D: TRBD2; size: few; V: TRBV7-9; CDR3: CASSLDGSGANEQFF; DNA: TGTGCCAGCAGCTTAGATGGTAGCGGGGCCAATGAGCAGTTCTTC
J: TRBJ1-6; D: NA; size: NA; V: TRBV5-1; CDR3: CASSLDRDSEVHF; DNA: TGCGCCAGCAGCTTGGACAGAGACTCGGAGGTCCACTTT
J: TRBJ2-7; D: TRBD1; size: NA; V: TRBV4-1; CDR3: CASSPEDRAYEQYF; DNA: TGCGCCAGCAGCCCGGAGGACAGGGCCTACGAGCAGTACTTC
J: TRBJ1-1; D: NA; size: few; V: TRBV7-3; CDR3: CASSPGGSSTEAFF; DNA: TGTGCCAGCAGCCCCGGGGGATCGAGCACTGAAGCTTTCTTT
J: TRBJ2-3; D: NA; size: NA; V: TRBV24-1; CDR3: CATSQGGADTQYF; DNA: TGTGCCACCAGTCAGGGAGGTGCAGATACGCAGTATTTT
J: TRBJ1-5; D: NA; size: NA; V: TRBV27; CDR3: CASRNEVSNQPQHF; DNA: TGTGCCAGTCGTAATGAGGTGAGCAATCAGCCCCAGCATTTT
J: TRBJ2-1; D: TRBD2; size: NA; V: TRBV10-3; CDR3: CAILAGGYNEQFF; DNA: TGTGCCATCCTAGCGGGAGGGTACAATGAGCAGTTCTTC
J: TRBJ2-5; D: NA; size: NA; V: TRBV24-1; CDR3: CATSDFKETQYF; DNA: TGTGCCACCAGTGATTTCAAGGAGACCCAGTACTTC
J: TRBJ1-5; D: TRBD1; size: few; V: TRBV24-1; CDR3: CATSGPTGGGQPQHF; DNA: TGTGCCACCAGTGGCCCGACAGGGGGAGGCCAGCCCCAGCATTTT
J: TRBJ2-1; D: NA; size: NA; V: TRBV12-3/TRBV12-4; CDR3: CASSLSHSAYNEQFF; DNA: TGTGCCAGCAGTTTAAGTCACAGCGCCTACAATGAGCAGTTCTTC
J: TRBJ2-1; D: TRBD2; size: NA; V: TRBV7-9; CDR3: CASRPRLAGGSYNEQFF; DNA: TGTGCCAGCAGACCTAGACTAGCGGGAGGGTCCTACAATGAGCAGTTCTTC
J: TRBJ2-6; D: NA; size: few; V: TRBV25-1; CDR3: CASSAQTGVGANVLTF; DNA: TGTGCCAGCAGTGCCCAAACGGGGGTTGGGGCCAACGTCCTGACTTTC
J: TRBJ1-4; D: NA; size: few; V: TRBV24-1; CDR3: CATSDGRFEKLFF; DNA: TGTGCCACCAGCGATGGACGGTTTGAAAAACTGTTTTTT
J: TRBJ2-7; D: TRBD1; size: NA; V: TRBV4-1; CDR3: CASRGGTGPPYEQYF; DNA: TGCGCCAGCAGGGGCGGGACAGGACCACCCTACGAGCAGTACTTC
J: TRBJ2-7; D: TRBD1; size: NA; V: TRBV7-3; CDR3: CASSLDRGDNEQYF; DNA: TGTGCCAGCAGTCTGGACAGGGGAGACAACGAGCAGTACTTC
J: TRBJ2-3; D: NA; size: many; V: TRBV3-1; CDR3: CASSQVRDFGDTQYF; DNA: TGTGCCAGCAGCCAAGTCCGGGACTTCGGTGATACGCAGTATTTT
J: TRBJ2-7; D: NA; size: few; V: TRBV12-3/TRBV12-4; CDR3: CASSWFSGGYEQYF; DNA: TGTGCCAGCAGTTGGTTTAGCGGCGGCTACGAGCAGTACTTC
J: TRBJ1-2; D: TRBD1; size: few; V: TRBV29-1; CDR3: CSVEGGTAYGYTF; DNA: TGCAGCGTTGAGGGCGGGACAGCCTATGGCTACACCTTC
J: TRBJ2-1; D: TRBD2; size: NA; V: TRBV7-9; CDR3: CASSTSAGPYNEQFF; DNA: TGTGCCAGCAGCACTTCAGCGGGACCTTACAATGAGCAGTTCTTC
J: TRBJ2-7; D: TRBD1; size: NA; V: TRBV29-1; CDR3: CSVEPGQQYEQYF; DNA: TGCAGCGTTGAACCGGGACAGCAATACGAGCAGTACTTC
J: TRBJ2-5; D: TRBD2; size: few; V: TRBV6-6; CDR3: CASSQTGGETQYF; DNA: TGTGCCAGCAGTCAAACGGGAGGAGAGACCCAGTACTTC
J: TRBJ2-1; D: TRBD2; size: NA; V: TRBV27; CDR3: CASSFEAGGINEQFF; DNA: TGTGCCAGCAGTTTTGAGGCGGGAGGGATCAATGAGCAGTTCTTC
J: TRBJ2-1; D: NA; size: many; V: TRBV3-1; CDR3: CASSQVPGAPYNEQFF; DNA: TGTGCCAGCAGCCAAGTCCCGGGGGCCCCGTACAATGAGCAGTTCTTC
J: TRBJ2-3; D: TRBD2; size: NA; V: TRBV12-3/TRBV12-4; CDR3: CASGIAGFTDTQYF; DNA: TGTGCCAGCGGGATAGCGGGATTCACAGATACGCAGTATTTT
J: TRBJ2-3; D: NA; size: few; V: TRBV11-2; CDR3: CASSLVTGLTDTQYF; DNA: TGTGCCAGCAGCTTAGTGACGGGCCTCACAGATACGCAGTATTTT
J: TRBJ2-5; D: NA; size: few; V: TRBV20-1; CDR3: CSARDDYRSGTQYF; DNA: TGCAGTGCTAGAGACGACTACCGCTCCGGGACCCAGTACTTC
J: TRBJ2-1; D: NA; size: NA; V: TRBV5-1; CDR3: CASSLVAFNEQFF; DNA: TGCGCCAGCAGCTTGGTGGCTTTCAATGAGCAGTTCTTC
J: TRBJ2-4; D: NA; size: NA; V: TRBV10-3; CDR3: CAISDGRGGNKNIQYF; DNA: TGTGCCATCAGTGATGGTCGAGGGGGGAACAAAAACATTCAGTACTTC
J: TRBJ1-2; D: NA; size: NA; V: TRBV5-4; CDR3: CASSLERSHGYTF; DNA: TGTGCCAGCAGCTTGGAGAGGAGCCATGGCTACACCTTC
J: TRBJ1-2; D: TRBD1; size: many; V: TRBV7-6; CDR3: CASSLGTGLYGYTF; DNA: TGTGCCAGCAGCTTGGGGACAGGGCTCTATGGCTACACCTTC
J: TRBJ2-1; D: NA; size: few; V: TRBV7-8; CDR3: CASSLVRGRGTYNEQFF; DNA: TGTGCCAGCAGCTTAGTCAGGGGTAGGGGCACCTACAATGAGCAGTTCTTC
J: TRBJ2-1; D: TRBD1; size: few; V: TRBV5-1; CDR3: CASSKAWDRVYNEQFF; DNA: TGCGCCAGCAGCAAGGCGTGGGACAGGGTCTACAATGAGCAGTTCTTC
J: TRBJ2-7; D: NA; size: many; V: TRBV10-3; CDR3: CAISGAYEQYF; DNA: TGTGCCATCTCAGGGGCCTACGAGCAGTACTTC
J: TRBJ2-1; D: NA; size: few; V: TRBV9; CDR3: CASSPGDDNEQFF; DNA: TGTGCCAGCAGCCCGGGGGATGACAATGAGCAGTTCTTC
J: TRBJ1-1; D: NA; size: NA; V: TRBV19; CDR3: CASSIVRGLTEAFF; DNA: TGTGCCAGTAGTATTGTTCGGGGGCTCACTGAAGCTTTCTTT
J: TRBJ2-7; D: NA; size: NA; V: TRBV19; CDR3: CASTAGVGSYEQYF; DNA: TGTGCCAGTACCGCAGGGGTGGGCTCCTACGAGCAGTACTTC
J: TRBJ2-7; D: TRBD2; size: NA; V: TRBV9; CDR3: CASSETSGRGLEQYF; DNA: TGTGCCAGCAGCGAGACTAGCGGGAGAGGCCTCGAGCAGTACTTC
J: TRBJ2-1; D: NA; size: NA; V: TRBV21-1; CDR3: CASSRGPKGNEQFF; DNA: TGTGCCAGCAGTCGGGGGCCCAAGGGGAATGAGCAGTTCTTC
J: TRBJ1-1; D: NA; size: NA; V: TRBV7-8; CDR3: CASSPAIGTEAFF; DNA: TGTGCCAGCAGCCCGGCGATTGGCACTGAAGCTTTCTTT